One T cell receptor beta chain is described in this entry. The antigen this receptor binds is unknown. The record has no base qualities; no much larger clone is one base away. The data were obtained in a study of technical replicates of blood from several donors (dated by TCRdb to 2017 to 2019). The library was obtained by the immunoSEQ multiplex PCR assay. Imported from immuneACCESS, the table was reduced by TCRdb to in-frame sequences with V and J called. These copies leave out some clones; in studies compared against another copy, an unresolved V gene accounts for under half, and the cause of the remainder is not known. Within this sample are about 89,000 clones, with 90% to 95% of them counted one time only. The ten largest clones add up to more than 0.2% of the sample. Counted from cysteine to phenylalanine, this CDR3 has 18 amino acids. Only the CDR3 region is kept as DNA, spanning 54 bases read in frame from base 1. The germline V and J ends show losses of 1 base and 4 bases respectively, and no gene match explains 15 bases of the junction. The germline V gene supplies CDR1 SGHDT and CDR2 YYEEEE.

This clonotype was sampled from a human donor in good health. The rearranged segments are TRBV5-6 and TRBJ2-7; 9 central nucleotides agree with TRBD1. Sequencing input: T cells isolated from PBMCs. This receptor has the CDR3 CASSLKYPRTGAKYEQYF. The DNA sequence is TGTGCCAGCAGCTTGAAGTACCCCAGGACAGGGGCGAAATACGAGCAGTACTTC.